The 21 T cell receptor beta chains listed next were all sequenced from one sample in a study of PD-1 blockade in classical Hodgkin lymphoma. Specified time point: newly diagnosed, previously untreated cHL patient sample. Starting with thawed PBMCs, CD4+ T cells were purified by magnetic negative selection. Repertoires were generated with immunoSEQ multiplex PCR, while TCRdb's copy carries only in-frame clones and drops some. This sample has 20,000 to 25,000 clones, with roughly nine tenths found just once. Sequenced: CD4+ T cells from blood. The receptors shown here come from a human donor with classical Hodgkin lymphoma.

The chain joins TRBV7-2 to TRBJ1-1, with 7 bases aligning to TRBD1. The CDR3 consists of 15 residues. The V gene's germline CDR1 is SGHTA and CDR2 FQGNSA. Trimming cost V 1 base and J 4 bases; bases outside gene matches: 6. CDR3 nucleotide sequence: TGTGCCAGCAGCTTAGTGACAGGGTCGGCCACTGAAGCTTTCTTT. It encodes CASSLVTGSATEAFF. The full variable domain, rest sourced from reference TRBV7-2 and TRBJ1-1, is GAGVSQSPSNKVTEKGKDVELRCDPISGHTALYWYRQSLGQGLEFLIYFQGNSAPDKSGLPSDRFSAERTGGSVSTLTIQRTQQEDSAVYLCASSLVTGSATEAFFGQGTRLTVV.

The V gene is TRBV29-1, the J gene TRBJ2-1, with D tentatively TRBD1 (5 bases). The CDR3 sequence is 12 residues long. Germline V gene sequence: CDR1 SQVTM, CDR2 ANQGSEA. V lost 4 bases and J 3 bases, leaving 7 bases between the germline ends. CDR3 DNA sequence: TGCAGCGTTGTCAGGGTCTACAATGAGCAGTTCTTC. It translates to CSVVRVYNEQFF.

The CDR3 nucleotides are TGTGCCAGCAGCTTAAGGTCTTCGGCTAGCGGTTACACCTACGAGCAGTACTTC. Protein product: CASSLRSSASGYTYEQYF. This chain joins TRBV7-2 and TRBJ2-7, with 7 nucleotides matching TRBD2. After removal of 2 bases from V and 2 bases from J, the junction contained 15 bases not matched to a gene. This CDR3 has 18 residues. Germline loops: CDR1 SGHTA, CDR2 FQGNSA. Drawing the rest from reference TRBV7-2 and TRBJ2-7, the complete variable domain is GAGVSQSPSNKVTEKGKDVELRCDPISGHTALYWYRQSLGQGLEFLIYFQGNSAPDKSGLPSDRFSAERTGGSVSTLTIQRTQQEDSAVYLCASSLRSSASGYTYEQYFGPGTRLTVT.

This rearrangement joins TRBV2 to TRBJ2-7; D is unresolved. The CDR3 is 14 amino acids. The germline V gene encodes CDR1 SNHLY and CDR2 FYNNEI. V lost 5 bases to trimming and J lost 3 bases, with 14 bases between them. The CDR3 region has the DNA TGTGCCAGCAGTCCCCCCACACGTGTCTACGAGCAGTACTTC. Translated: CASSPPTRVYEQYF.

This sequence joins TRBV7-9 and TRBJ1-5; D unclear. The germline V gene has CDR1 SEHNR and CDR2 FQNEAQ (reference sequence). This CDR3 region has 14 residues. V lost 3 bases and J lost 4, with 10 bases in between. Here the CDR3 reads CASSFAIGNQPQHF. The DNA of the CDR3 is TGTGCCAGCAGCTTCGCTATAGGGAATCAGCCCCAGCATTTT.

This chain uses TRBV11-2 with TRBJ1-5; the D is unclear. The CDR3 extends over 17 amino acids. V lost 5 bases and J lost 0, with 17 bases in between. The germline V gene has CDR1 SGHAT and CDR2 FQNNGV. The CDR3 DNA follows: TGTGCCAGCAGCCCTCCCGGGTGGCAGGATAGCAATCAGCCCCAGCATTTT. Residues: CASSPPGWQDSNQPQHF.

This clone showed up just once. This chain uses TRBV7-2 with TRBJ2-7; 9 bases align to TRBD2. Germline CDR1 is SGHTA and CDR2 is FQGNSA. Trimming removed 1 base from V and 7 bases from J; junction bases left unmatched: 8. The CDR3 loop spans 15 amino acids. The CDR3 sequence is CASSLVFAGGREQYF. The CDR3 coding sequence is TGTGCCAGCAGCTTAGTATTCGCGGGGGGGCGGGAGCAGTACTTC. The entire variable domain, with the rest obtained from reference TRBV7-2 and TRBJ2-7, is as follows: GAGVSQSPSNKVTEKGKDVELRCDPISGHTALYWYRQSLGQGLEFLIYFQGNSAPDKSGLPSDRFSAERTGGSVSTLTIQRTQQEDSAVYLCASSLVFAGGREQYFGPGTRLTVT.

This chain links TRBV18 with TRBJ1-1, with TRBD1 matching 10 bases. The CDR3 contains 14 residues. Germline V gene lookup returns CDR1 KGHSH and CDR2 LQKENI. The V and J ends lost 3 bases and 3 bases, in that order; junction bases with no gene match: 1. CDR3 nucleotides: TGTGCCAGCTCACCGGGACAGGGGTACACTGAAGCTTTCTTT. Protein product: CASSPGQGYTEAFF.

This chain joins TRBV5-3 and TRBJ2-5; 9 nucleotides line up with TRBD2. TRBV5-3 qualifies as an ORF whose function is uncertain. V lost 1 base, J lost 0 bases, and 10 bases stayed unmatched. The CDR3 length is 18 residues. The CDR3 coding sequence is TGTGCCAGAAGCTTGATAAGGGTAGCGGGGGCGTACCAAGAGACCCAGTACTTC. Translating gives CARSLIRVAGAYQETQYF.

The chain uses TRBV5-1 and TRBJ2-7; 11 bases are shared with TRBD1. This CDR3 spans 14 amino acids. The germline V gene encodes CDR1 SGHRS and CDR2 YFSETQ. V was pared by 4 bases and J by 5 bases, with 5 bases of the junction left unmatched. The CDR3 protein is CASSRGQGGNEQYF. CDR3 in DNA: TGCGCCAGCAGCCGGGGACAGGGGGGCAACGAGCAGTACTTC.

The chain combines TRBV28 with TRBJ2-3, with D perhaps being TRBD1 or TRBD2 (5 bases each). Looked up from germline, CDR1 is MDHEN and CDR2 is SYDVKM. Trimming shortened V by 7 bases and J by 2 bases, and 7 bases separated the two germline ends. CDR3 length equals 12 residues. CDR3 amino acids: CASMGDTDTQYF. CDR3 nucleotide sequence: TGTGCCAGCATGGGGGACACAGATACGCAGTATTTT.

V and J are TRBV4-2 and TRBJ2-1, with D perhaps being TRBD1 or TRBD2 (6 bases each). With 0 bases removed from V and 7 bases from J, the gap between germline ends came to 16 bases. The length of the CDR3 is 16 residues. In germline, CDR1 is LGHNA, CDR2 YNFKEQ. The CDR3, as DNA: TGTGCCAGCAGCCAAGATTTAGGGGGGATCTGGAATGAGCAGTTCTTC. Translated: CASSQDLGGIWNEQFF.

The chain recombines TRBV7-9 with TRBJ2-7; the D gene is possibly TRBD1 (6 bases). Per germline, CDR1 SEHNR and CDR2 FQNEAQ (reference sequence). Trimming pared 4 bases from V and 0 bases from J, leaving 10 bases between. The CDR3 loop spans 14 amino acids. Here the CDR3 DNA reads TGTGCCAGCAGCTCGACAGGCCTCTCCTACGAGCAGTACTTC. It encodes CASSSTGLSYEQYF.

The chain recombines TRBV18 with TRBJ1-3, with D tentatively TRBD1 (6 bases). The germline gives CDR1 KGHSH, CDR2 LQKENI. Trimming removed 3 bases from V and 2 bases from J, with 8 bases in between. The CDR3 is 14 amino acids. The DNA of the CDR3 is TGTGCCAGCTCACCCGGACAGCCTGGAAACACCATATATTTT. It is translated as CASSPGQPGNTIYF.

The chain links TRBV5-1 to TRBJ1-3; D possibly corresponds to TRBD1 (6 bases). Germline V lookup: CDR1 SGHRS, CDR2 YFSETQ. The length of the CDR3 is 15 residues. Trimming removed 4 bases at V and 2 bases at J, with 13 bases between. Here the CDR3 reads CASSGLGGPGNTIYF. As DNA, the CDR3 is TGCGCCAGCAGCGGTTTGGGGGGGCCTGGAAACACCATATATTTT.

The J gene is TRBJ1-5, the V gene TRBV28; maybe TRBD1 (6 bases). V lost 4 bases and J 3 bases, leaving 13 bases between the germline ends. CDR1 and CDR2 from the germline V gene are MDHEN and SYDVKM. The CDR3 extends over 15 amino acids. The CDR3 spells CASSYRAHYNQPQHF. DNA of the CDR3: TGTGCCAGCAGTTACAGGGCCCATTACAATCAGCCCCAGCATTTT.

This chain joins TRBV19 and TRBJ2-2, with 9 bases lining up with TRBD2. Germline CDR1 reads LNHDA; CDR2 reads SQIVND (reference sequence). Germline trimming cut 3 bases from V and 5 bases from J; bases unmatched to any gene: 10. This CDR3 has 17 residues. CDR3 coding DNA: TGTGCCAGTAGTATTCCCCGCGAGCGGGGGGCGACCGGGGAGCTGTTTTTT. Translated, it gives CASSIPRERGATGELFF.

The V gene is TRBV5-1, the J gene TRBJ1-3; no reliable D call. Germline V lookup: CDR1 SGHRS, CDR2 YFSETQ. There are 14 residues in the CDR3. Trimming left V 1 base short and J 0 bases short, with 5 bases between. The CDR3 nucleotides read TGCGCCAGCAGCTTGAAGGGCTCTGGAAACACCATATATTTT. Translating gives CASSLKGSGNTIYF.

The V call is TRBV29-1, the J call TRBJ1-1; 7 bases align to TRBD1. CDR1 and CDR2 from the germline V gene are SQVTM and ANQGSEA. CDR3 length: 13 amino acids. CDR3 sequence reads: CTARRGANTEAFF. Here the CDR3 DNA reads TGCACCGCCCGCAGGGGGGCCAACACTGAAGCTTTCTTT.

This sequence joins TRBV11-3 and TRBJ2-7; the match to TRBD1 covers 8 bases. Losses at the gene ends were 5 bases for V and 5 bases for J; bases not matched to a gene: 8. CDR3 length: 14 residues. Per the germline V gene, CDR1 is SGHNT and CDR2 is YENEEA. CDR3 sequence reads: CASSGGRTGNEQYF. In DNA form, the CDR3 reads TGTGCCAGCAGCGGGGGGAGGACAGGGAACGAGCAGTACTTC.

A single count supports this clone. V and J are TRBV7-2 and TRBJ1-1; tentatively, D is TRBD1 (5 bases). CDR3 length equals 15 residues. In germline, CDR1 is SGHTA, CDR2 FQGNSA. Trimming took off 2 bases at V and 5 bases at J, with 15 bases between the two ends. The CDR3 loop reads CASSLLLQVMTEAFF. In DNA form, the CDR3 reads TGTGCCAGCAGCTTACTTCTACAGGTTATGACTGAAGCTTTCTTT.